This TCR beta chain originates from a study of blood T cell repertoires in COVID-19. Study at large: Donors in the United States, Italy and Spain gave samples during acute or convalescent COVID-19. T cells, B-cell-depleted T cells, or PBMCs provided the cDNA or gDNA that served as material.

Original processing methods: Reference gene primer amplification gave nucleated cell count estimates. Data came from immunoSEQ multiplex PCR; TCRdb stores just in-frame clones and leaves some out. Clone size and the V and J calls come from that table; the DNA yielded D and trimming. The table has fewer than 200,000 clones, roughly 90% seen once. Trimming removed 3 bases from V and 7 bases from J, with 18 bases in between. From germline, CDR1 is LNHDA and CDR2 SQIVND (reference sequence). The CDR3 runs to 16 residues. This receptor was identified in a woman in her forties or fifties with acute or convalescent COVID-19. Sequenced input: peripheral blood. The gene calls are TRBV19 and TRBJ1-4; TRBD1 might be the D (5 bases). CDR3 sequence (DNA): TGTGCCAGTAGTATGCAGGGAGGGGCTGACTTTGAAAAACTGTTTTTT. Protein: CASSMQGGADFEKLFF.